What follows are 32 T cell receptor beta chains derived from one specimen sequenced in a study of Ad26.COV2.S vaccination and SARS-CoV-2 variants. Sequencing was performed with immunoSEQ multiplex PCR; in TCRdb, only in-frame clones are kept and a portion is missing. The sample has about 320,000 clones, over 80% seen once. Described treatment: over 15 received Ad26.COV2.S at low or high dose, single or two shots; 5 received placebo; per-sample allocation not given. Sampling happened 63 days after the first vaccine or placebo injection. This specimen consisted of peripheral blood, obtained in a trial of Ad26.COV2.S vaccine versus placebo. The origin of the receptors is a person aged 18-65 years who received the Ad26.COV2.S COVID-19 vaccine or a placebo.

The chain combines TRBV15 with TRBJ1-2, with D tentatively TRBD1 (5 bases). V was trimmed by 3 bases and J by 4 bases, leaving 15 bases between them. The CDR3 loop spans 15 amino acids. Germline values: CDR1 LNHNV, CDR2 YYDKDF (reference sequence). The CDR3 nucleotides read TGTGCCACCAGCAGGCAAACAGGATTAACCTATGGCTACACCTTC. Its protein is CATSRQTGLTYGYTF. The full variable domain, completed using reference TRBV15 and TRBJ1-2, is DAMVIQNPRYQVTQFGKPVTLSCSQTLNHNVMYWYQQKSSQAPKLLFHYYDKDFNNEADTPDNFQSRRPNTSFCFLDIRSPGLGDTAMYLCATSRQTGLTYGYTFGSGTRLTVV.

This rearrangement joins TRBV7-2 to TRBJ2-7; D call uncertain. Per germline, CDR1 SGHTA and CDR2 FQGNSA. The CDR3 runs 11 residues. V dropped 3 bases and J dropped 3 bases, with 3 bases sitting between them. The CDR3, as DNA: TGTGCCAGCAGCTTGAACTACGAGCAGTACTTC. This gives the protein CASSLNYEQYF. Looking up the rest from reference TRBV7-2 and TRBJ2-7 gives the full variable domain: GAGVSQSPSNKVTEKGKDVELRCDPISGHTALYWYRQSLGQGLEFLIYFQGNSAPDKSGLPSDRFSAERTGGSVSTLTIQRTQQEDSAVYLCASSLNYEQYFGPGTRLTVT.

The DNA of the CDR3 is TGTGCCAGCAGCTTTGTAGACCTCGATGAGCAGTTCTTC. Its translation is CASSFVDLDEQFF. The rearrangement joins TRBV5-6 to TRBJ2-1; no clear D gene. The CDR3 runs 13 residues. The V gene's germline CDR1 is SGHDT and CDR2 YYEEEE. V lost 2 bases, J lost 8 bases, and 11 bases lay in between.

CDR3 loop: CASSGQGLNGYTF. The CDR3 bases are TGTGCCAGCAGTGGACAGGGCCTTAATGGCTACACCTTC. The chain joins TRBV12-3 or TRBV12-4 to TRBJ1-2; 8 bases are shared with TRBD1. Trimming cost V 5 bases and J 6 bases; bases outside gene matches: 5. The CDR3 contains 13 residues.

The chain carries TRBV12-3 or TRBV12-4 and TRBJ2-1; D not resolved. The CDR3 has 13 amino acids. The V end was cut by 4 bases, the J end by 3 bases, with 7 bases between. DNA of the CDR3: TGTGCCAGCAGTTGGACCGGCTACAATGAGCAGTTCTTC. Its translation: CASSWTGYNEQFF.

In its sample, this clone was seen a few times. The chain is built from TRBV27 and TRBJ2-3; perhaps D is TRBD1 or TRBD2 (5 bases each). CDR1 and CDR2 from the germline V gene are MNHEY and SMNVEV (reference sequence). Trimming pared 2 bases from V and 1 base from J, leaving 10 bases between. The CDR3 loop spans 15 amino acids. The CDR3 is CASSLVGPRTDTQYF. The CDR3 DNA sequence: TGTGCCAGCAGTTTAGTGGGACCCCGCACAGATACGCAGTATTTT.

The V call is TRBV6-5, the J call TRBJ2-2; D is unresolved. Trimming pared 7 bases from V and 5 bases from J, leaving 11 bases between. The CDR3 totals 13 residues. CDR1 and CDR2 from the germline V gene are MNHEY and SVGAGI. DNA for the CDR3: TGTGCCAGCACCTCCCTCGCGACCGGGGAGCTGTTTTTT. This encodes CASTSLATGELFF.

This clone was detected a few times. The J gene is TRBJ2-7, the V gene TRBV9, with TRBD1 as a possible D gene (5 bases). CDR3 size: 16 residues. V lost 0 bases and J 3 bases, leaving 16 bases between the germline ends. Germline lookup yields CDR1 SGDLS and CDR2 YYNGEE. CDR3: CASSVALEQGVYEQYF. The CDR3 nucleotides read TGTGCCAGCAGCGTAGCCCTCGAGCAAGGGGTCTACGAGCAGTACTTC.

CDR3 DNA sequence: TGTGCCAGCAGTCCCTTGGACCTAGGGGGGGCCAAAAACATTCAGTACTTC. Its protein product is CASSPLDLGGAKNIQYF. J is TRBJ2-4 and V is TRBV27; D is possibly TRBD1 or TRBD2 (6 bases each). Germline V gene data show CDR1 as MNHEY and CDR2 as SMNVEV (reference sequence). V was clipped by 5 bases and J by 1 base, with 18 bases between them. The CDR3 contains 17 residues.

The V call is TRBV5-4, the J call TRBJ1-1; 9 bases match TRBD1. The CDR3 runs to 17 residues. After removal of 4 bases from V and 0 bases from J, the junction contained 10 bases not matched to a gene. CDR1 is SGHNT and CDR2 is YYREEE in the germline V gene (reference sequence). The CDR3 DNA is TGTGCCAGCAGCCCCCCGGGACAGGGTCTCATGAACACTGAAGCTTTCTTT. It specifies CASSPPGQGLMNTEAFF.

The chain is built from TRBV5-5 and TRBJ1-6; D not resolved. This CDR3 is 14 amino acids long. V lost 0 bases and J 7 bases, leaving 8 bases between the germline ends. Germline lookup yields CDR1 SGHKS and CDR2 YYEKEE (reference sequence). The CDR3 DNA reads as TGTGCCAGCAGCTTGGACAGTGCGAATTCACCCCTCCACTTT. Protein sequence: CASSLDSANSPLHF.

The chain employs TRBV4-1 and TRBJ1-5, with TRBD1 as a possible D gene (6 bases). Germline V gene data show CDR1 as MGHRA and CDR2 as YSYEKL. V was shortened by 4 bases and J by 5 bases, with 18 bases between the two germline ends. The CDR3 loop spans 16 amino acids. Written as DNA, the CDR3 is TGCGCCAGCAGCCTCCTCTCCGGGACACAATATCAGCCCCAGCATTTT. It codes for CASSLLSGTQYQPQHF.

In nucleotides, the CDR3 is TGTGCTAGTGGTTTGGTTGGGATCGGGGGCCCCAATCAGCCCCAGCATTTT. This sequence encodes CASGLVGIGGPNQPQHF. The rearrangement joins TRBV12-5 to TRBJ1-5; a weak D match, TRBD1 (6 bases). Germline loops: CDR1 LGHNT, CDR2 FRNRAP. CDR3 size: 17 residues. V lost 0 bases and J lost 3, with 15 bases in between.

This chain uses TRBV10-3 with TRBJ1-1; TRBD1 might be the D (6 bases). The V end was cut by 11 bases, the J end by 1 base, with 14 bases between. The germline gives CDR1 ENHRY, CDR2 SYGVKD. The CDR3 has 13 amino acids. CDR3 loop: CAGGQGRNTEAFF. The CDR3, as DNA: TGTGCCGGGGGCCAGGGTCGGAACACTGAAGCTTTCTTT.

This chain connects TRBV7-2 to TRBJ1-4; no definite D call. Germline assignment: CDR1 SGHTA and CDR2 FQGNSA. V lost 5 bases to trimming and J lost 0 bases, with 13 bases between them. The CDR3 consists of 16 residues. The CDR3 sequence: CASSPRAFPTNEKLFF. CDR3 bases: TGTGCCAGCAGCCCAAGGGCATTTCCAACTAATGAAAAACTGTTTTTT.

CDR3 protein: CASSLTSGGPKLQETQYF. The CDR3 coding sequence is TGTGCCAGCAGCCTGACTAGCGGGGGGCCCAAGCTACAAGAGACCCAGTACTTC. This chain connects TRBV9 to TRBJ2-5; 13 nucleotides match TRBD2. CDR1 and CDR2 (germline): SGDLS, YYNGEE. Trimming at V came to 4 bases and at J to 2 bases, leaving 11 bases not matched to a gene. This CDR3 has 18 residues.

The CDR3 DNA is TGTGCCAGCAACGCGTGGACTAGCACAGATACGCAGTATTTT. It codes for CASNAWTSTDTQYF. The chain has TRBV28 and TRBJ2-3; possible D gene TRBD2, 5 bases. CDR3 size: 14 residues. Germline values: CDR1 MDHEN, CDR2 SYDVKM. The V end lost 7 bases, the J end lost 0 bases, and 11 bases lay between the germline ends. Full variable domain (outside the CDR3, taken from reference TRBV28 and TRBJ2-3): DVKVTQSSRYLVKRTGEKVFLECVQDMDHENMFWYRQDPGLGLRLIYFSYDVKMKEKGDIPEGYSVSREKKERFSLILESASTNQTSMYLCASNAWTSTDTQYFGPGTRLTVL.

This chain links TRBV5-1 with TRBJ2-7, with D perhaps matching TRBD2 (5 bases). The V end lost 0 bases, the J end lost 2 bases, and 15 bases lay between the germline ends. Looked up from germline, CDR1 is SGHRS and CDR2 is YFSETQ. The CDR3 is 16 residues long. The CDR3 loop is CASSLEAAGIPYEQYF. As DNA, the CDR3 is TGCGCCAGCAGCTTGGAAGCGGCAGGCATCCCCTACGAGCAGTACTTC.

V gene TRBV15 combines with J gene TRBJ1-5, with D unclear. This CDR3 has 15 residues. Germline V gene data show CDR1 as LNHNV and CDR2 as YYDKDF (reference sequence). V was cut by 2 bases and J by 5 bases, with 13 bases left in between. CDR3 in DNA: TGTGCCACCAGCAGACCAGACCGGGTAGATCAGCCCCAGCATTTT. As protein: CATSRPDRVDQPQHF.

With regard to this clone: With a much larger clone just one base away, this may be a read error. V usage is TRBV4-1 and J usage is TRBJ2-2; no definite D call. The length of the CDR3 is 15 residues. V was shortened by 1 base and J by 1 base, with 7 bases between the two germline ends. CDR1 and CDR2 (germline): MGHRA, YSYEKL. CDR3 in DNA: TGCGCCAGCAGCCAAGGTTTTAGGAACACCGGGGAGCTGTTTTTT. It specifies CASSQGFRNTGELFF.

CDR3 sequence (DNA): TGTGCCAGCAGTGAAGCGGGGGGGGCCGGCGAAAAACTGTTTTTT. Residues: CASSEAGGAGEKLFF. J is TRBJ1-4 and V is TRBV2; possibly TRBD1 for D (6 bases). Germline CDR1 and CDR2: SNHLY and FYNNEI. V was shortened by 0 bases and J by 8 bases, with 13 bases between the two germline ends. CDR3 length: 15 amino acids.

The rearrangement uses TRBV29-1 and TRBJ1-1, with 8 nucleotides matching TRBD1. Unmatched junction bases numbered 12, after V lost 3 bases and J lost 3 bases. The CDR3 contains 16 residues. Germline V CDR1 and CDR2: SQVTM, ANQGSEA. The CDR3 protein is CSVDGDRGRSYTEAFF. CDR3 bases: TGCAGCGTTGATGGAGACAGGGGTCGGAGCTACACTGAAGCTTTCTTT.

The chain couples TRBV5-1 to TRBJ2-1; D remains unclear. The V gene's germline CDR1 is SGHRS and CDR2 YFSETQ. The CDR3 length is 13 residues. V lost 7 bases to trimming and J lost 7 bases, with 15 bases between them. CDR3 bases: TGCGCCAGCGCGAGTGGCAGAATGAATGAGCAGTTCTTC. Amino acid sequence: CASASGRMNEQFF.

This chain connects TRBV5-6 to TRBJ1-5; TRBD1 aligns across 9 bases. Trimming removed 4 bases from V and 5 bases from J; junction bases left unmatched: 4. Germline values: CDR1 SGHDT, CDR2 YYEEEE. The CDR3 covers 14 residues. CDR3 DNA: TGTGCCAGCAGCATGGGACAGGGTTATCAGCCCCAGCATTTT. It codes for CASSMGQGYQPQHF. The whole variable domain, remainder taken from reference TRBV5-6 and TRBJ1-5, is DAGVTQSPTHLIKTRGQQVTLRCSPKSGHDTVSWYQQALGQGPQFIFQYYEEEERQRGNFPDRFSGHQFPNYSSELNVNALLLGDSALYLCASSMGQGYQPQHFGDGTRLSIL.

The chain recombines TRBV5-4 with TRBJ2-7; 9 bases line up with TRBD2. The CDR3 sequence is 16 residues long. Germline V gene lookup returns CDR1 SGHNT and CDR2 YYREEE (reference sequence). V lost 1 base and J lost 4; bases outside the gene matches: 9. In DNA form, the CDR3 reads TGTGCCAGCAGCTTGAGCCCATCTAGCGGGGCTTACGAGCAGTACTTC. Translated, it gives CASSLSPSSGAYEQYF. Full variable domain (rest looked up from reference TRBV5-4 and TRBJ2-7): ETGVTQSPTHLIKTRGQQVTLRCSSQSGHNTVSWYQQALGQGPQFIFQYYREEENGRGNFPPRFSGLQFPNYSSELNVNALELDDSALYLCASSLSPSSGAYEQYFGPGTRLTVT.

The chain employs TRBV19 and TRBJ2-7; D could derive from TRBD1 or TRBD2 (5 bases each). Between the trimmed V and J ends, which lost 5 bases and 3 bases, there was a span of 14 bases. There are 14 residues in the CDR3. The germline gives CDR1 LNHDA, CDR2 SQIVND (reference sequence). In DNA, the CDR3 is TGTGCCAGTAGTCCTCCGGGACCCATCTACGAGCAGTACTTC. Residues: CASSPPGPIYEQYF.

The DNA of the CDR3 is TGTGCCAGCAGCTCCCGGCAGTCGAATTCACCCCTCCACTTT. Translating gives CASSSRQSNSPLHF. This sequence joins TRBV9 and TRBJ1-6; D ambiguous. The CDR3 has 14 amino acids. Germline V lookup: CDR1 SGDLS, CDR2 YYNGEE. Deletions cut 4 bases from V and 7 bases from J, with 12 bases between.

The V call is TRBV19, the J call TRBJ1-4; 10 positions match TRBD1. This CDR3 comprises 14 residues. V lost 6 bases to trimming and J lost 7 bases; unmatched junction nucleotides: 5. CDR1 is LNHDA, CDR2 SQIVND, per germline (reference sequence). The CDR3 DNA sequence: TGTGCCAGTAGACCCCGGACAGGGGGTGAAAAACTGTTTTTT. This codes for CASRPRTGGEKLFF.

The rearrangement uses TRBV4-1 and TRBJ2-1; TRBD1 matches 9 bases. J lost 9 bases, V lost 4 bases, and 7 bases had no gene match. CDR1 MGHRA and CDR2 YSYEKL come from the germline V gene. The CDR3 runs to 14 residues. CDR3 loop: CASSLQGQGSEQFF. CDR3 in DNA: TGCGCCAGCAGCCTCCAAGGACAGGGGAGTGAGCAGTTCTTC.

The genes are TRBV20-1 and TRBJ2-5; D possibly corresponds to TRBD1 (5 bases). This CDR3 is built from 13 residues. The V gene lost 3 bases and the J gene lost 7 bases, with 15 bases spanning the gap. CDR1 DFQATT and CDR2 SNEGSKA come from the germline V gene (reference sequence). CDR3 protein: CSASFSPQGTQYF. The CDR3, as DNA: TGCAGTGCTAGTTTCAGTCCCCAGGGGACCCAGTACTTC.

The CDR3 coding sequence is TGTGCCAGCAGCCAAGGACCCGGGACAGGGGACGGCTACACCTTC. This translates into CASSQGPGTGDGYTF. The V and J genes are TRBV3-1 (or the pseudogene TRBV3-2) and TRBJ1-2, with TRBD1 identical over 10 bases. Trimming cost V 1 base and J 8 bases; bases outside gene matches: 7. CDR1 is LGHDT and CDR2 is YNNKEL in the germline V gene (reference sequence). The length of the CDR3 is 15 residues.

This chain joins TRBV2 and TRBJ1-1; 8 bases are shared with TRBD1. The trim removed 6 bases at V and 2 bases at J, leaving 5 bases unmatched. Germline V CDR1 and CDR2: SNHLY, FYNNEI. The CDR3 sequence is 14 residues long. The CDR3 loop reads CASRETGDNTEAFF. For the CDR3, the DNA is TGTGCCAGCAGAGAGACAGGGGATAACACTGAAGCTTTCTTT. Using reference TRBV2 and TRBJ1-1 for the parts outside the CDR3, the full variable domain is EPEVTQTPSHQVTQMGQEVILRCVPISNHLYFYWYRQILGQKVEFLVSFYNNEISEKSEIFDDQFSVERPDGSNFTLKIRSTKLEDSAMYFCASRETGDNTEAFFGQGTRLTVV.